The rows below give T cell receptor beta chains drawn from one sample of a study of regulatory T cells in long-lasting Graves disease. Each CDR3 protein gets one entry after TCRdb re-called the multiplex PCR reads with MiXCR. The sample includes about 560,000 distinct CDR3 sequences, roughly a sixth seen only once; the top ten take 12%. This same sample was also part of a study on T cells in Graves' hyperthyroidism and ophthalmopathy.

This specimen consisted of peripheral blood mononuclear cells (PBMCs), obtained at new diagnosis, from a patient treated with antithyroid drugs. The receptors originated from a man in his late teens or twenties with Graves disease. Both conserved end residues are trimmed from each CDR3. A D gene is named only where the DNA matches it firmly.

D: TRBD1; J: TRBJ2-6; V: TRBV7-2; CDR3: ASSSTGRFGSGANVLT
D: TRBD1; J: TRBJ1-4; V: TRBV5-4; CDR3: ASSSGGANEKLF
D: .; J: TRBJ1-2; V: TRBV7-9; CDR3: ASSLAPQAWDGYT
D: .; J: TRBJ2-7; V: TRBV5-1; CDR3: ASSSGSGLYEQY
D: .; J: TRBJ2-3; V: TRBV5-1; CDR3: ASSFGVADTQY
D: .; J: TRBJ1-2; V: TRBV7-2; CDR3: ASSQRLTASYGYT
D: TRBD1; J: TRBJ2-7; V: TRBV11-2; CDR3: ASSLRQGNSEQY
D: .; J: TRBJ2-2; V: TRBV7-9; CDR3: ASSLLVGRTGELF
D: .; J: TRBJ1-1; V: TRBV6-5; CDR3: ASSYSVVALNTEAF
D: .; J: TRBJ2-6; V: TRBV7-3; CDR3: ASSPSRGPGANVLT
D: .; J: TRBJ2-3; V: TRBV12-3/TRBV12-4; CDR3: ASSSRGQGDTQY
D: .; J: TRBJ2-7; V: TRBV10-1; CDR3: ASSESRGGEQY
D: .; J: TRBJ2-1; V: TRBV30; CDR3: AWSPAYNEQF
D: TRBD2; J: TRBJ2-1; V: TRBV5-1; CDR3: ASSSSGGEQF
D: .; J: TRBJ2-2; V: TRBV20-1; CDR3: SARDASGELF
D: TRBD1; J: TRBJ1-2; V: TRBV5-4; CDR3: ASSTQDRAYGYT
D: .; J: TRBJ2-1; V: TRBV7-9; CDR3: ASSLGGSYNEQF
D: .; J: TRBJ2-3; V: TRBV20-1; CDR3: SATLAALTDTQY
D: .; J: TRBJ1-5; V: TRBV27; CDR3: ASSFRENQPQH
D: .; J: TRBJ2-6; V: TRBV2; CDR3: ASSMGRRSGANVLT
D: TRBD2; J: TRBJ2-1; V: TRBV5-6; CDR3: ASSLPGLDSEQF
D: TRBD2; J: TRBJ2-5; V: TRBV7-9; CDR3: ASSLEALAGAETQY
D: .; J: TRBJ1-1; V: TRBV6-5; CDR3: ASSSGPVAF
D: .; J: TRBJ1-5; V: TRBV19; CDR3: ASRWQGDSWNQPQH
D: TRBD1; J: TRBJ2-6; V: TRBV6-2/TRBV6-3; CDR3: ASSLTGTGGSGANVLT
D: .; J: TRBJ2-2; V: TRBV9; CDR3: ASSLRTLVPTGELF
D: TRBD2; J: TRBJ2-7; V: TRBV6-1; CDR3: ASRSPLGAGEQY
D: .; J: TRBJ1-1; V: TRBV9; CDR3: ASGPPLNTEAF
D: .; J: TRBJ2-4; V: TRBV6-1; CDR3: ASSPPRNIQY
D: .; J: TRBJ1-2; V: TRBV9; CDR3: ASSVNKEDYGYT
D: TRBD2; J: TRBJ2-4; V: TRBV6-2/TRBV6-3; CDR3: ASTQREGLAKNIQY
D: .; J: TRBJ2-7; V: TRBV9; CDR3: ASSLTGGGSSYEQY
D: .; J: TRBJ2-7; V: TRBV12-3/TRBV12-4; CDR3: ASSLAGRRYEQY
D: TRBD1; J: TRBJ1-6; V: TRBV7-8; CDR3: ASSLADLTGFNSPLH
D: TRBD2; J: TRBJ2-3; V: TRBV6-2/TRBV6-3; CDR3: ASSYGTSGGADTQY
D: TRBD2; J: TRBJ2-1; V: TRBV7-9; CDR3: ASSPSGRQDEQF
D: .; J: TRBJ2-1; V: TRBV24-1; CDR3: ATSDQDEPEQF
D: TRBD2; J: TRBJ2-7; V: TRBV3-1; CDR3: ASSQAASGIYEQY
D: .; J: TRBJ2-7; V: TRBV20-1; CDR3: SAPPAVQGWEQY
D: .; J: TRBJ2-7; V: TRBV13; CDR3: ASSLAPPPSYEQY
D: TRBD1; J: TRBJ2-6; V: TRBV18; CDR3: ASSPPGQQRANVLT
D: TRBD2; J: TRBJ2-1; V: TRBV12-3/TRBV12-4; CDR3: ASTWPSGRDEQF
D: TRBD2; J: TRBJ2-3; V: TRBV5-1; CDR3: ASSFYPSGRATDTQY
D: .; J: TRBJ2-7; V: TRBV27; CDR3: ASSLQGINEQY
D: .; J: TRBJ1-5; V: TRBV28; CDR3: ASSYVGEGQPQH
D: TRBD2; J: TRBJ2-7; V: TRBV4-2; CDR3: ASSPRRELSSEQY
D: TRBD1; J: TRBJ2-7; V: TRBV11-1; CDR3: ASSRTGGRRLDEQY
D: .; J: TRBJ1-2; V: TRBV3-1; CDR3: ASSQRQNYGYT
D: .; J: TRBJ1-5; V: TRBV2; CDR3: ASSDGGGSNQPQH